The 15 T cell receptor beta chains in this list originate from one sample, sequenced in a study of response to subunit inactivated influenza vaccine. TCRdb ran MiXCR on the RT-PCR reads and lists one entry per CDR3 protein. The sample yields 150,000 to 200,000 distinct CDR3 sequences, around 10% seen once. The sequences come from CD8+ T cells sorted from PBMCs, collected less than 30 months after vaccination. Source of these receptors: a man aged 50 to 75 who received an inactivated influenza vaccine.

This clonotype appeared many times. This chain links TRBV5-1 with TRBJ2-1; 12 positions match TRBD2. With 1 base clipped from V and 2 bases from J, the junction kept 7 bases outside the gene matches. The germline V gene encodes CDR1 SGHRS and CDR2 YFSETQ. The CDR3 extends over 18 amino acids. The CDR3: CASSLKGLAGLPYNEQFF. CDR3 bases: TGCGCCAGCAGCTTGAAAGGACTAGCGGGACTACCCTACAATGAGCAGTTCTTC.

In this sample, this clonotype turned up a few times. V is TRBV4-1 and J is TRBJ2-3; TRBD1 matches at 11 bases. V lost 3 bases, J lost 1 base, and 3 bases stayed unmatched. This CDR3 region has 16 residues. Germline lookup yields CDR1 MGHRA and CDR2 YSYEKL. DNA for the CDR3: TGCGCCAGCAGCCAGGGGACAGGGGGAGGCACAGATACGCAGTATTTT. Translated, it gives CASSQGTGGGTDTQYF.

The chain has TRBV9 and TRBJ2-3, with 12 positions matching TRBD2. Per germline, CDR1 SGDLS and CDR2 YYNGEE. V shed 0 bases, J shed 2 bases, and the junction held 10 bases outside the gene matches. CDR3 length: 19 amino acids. The CDR3 loop is CASSVATEGLAGSTDTQYF. The CDR3 nucleotides are TGTGCCAGCAGCGTAGCTACGGAGGGACTAGCGGGTTCCACAGATACGCAGTATTTT.

This clonotype occurred a few times. This chain links TRBV24-1 with TRBJ2-1; unclear D gene. V was clipped by 5 bases and J by 0 bases, with 19 bases between them. The CDR3 consists of 18 residues. Germline assignment: CDR1 KGHDR and CDR2 SFDVKD. The CDR3 sequence: CATSAVQTTPSSYNEQFF. The CDR3 coding sequence is TGTGCCACCAGTGCAGTGCAGACGACGCCTAGCTCCTACAATGAGCAGTTCTTC.

CDR3 protein: CASSFPGLADNEQFF. The DNA of the CDR3 is TGTGCCAGCAGTTTCCCGGGACTAGCGGACAATGAGCAGTTCTTC. The chain couples TRBV12-3 or TRBV12-4 to TRBJ2-1; 11 bases fit TRBD2. With 3 bases clipped from V and 5 bases from J, the junction kept 3 bases outside the gene matches. The CDR3 is made up of 15 amino acids.

Ten or more counts support this clonotype. V and J are TRBV12-3 or TRBV12-4 and TRBJ2-2; D is uncertain. With 5 bases removed from V and 6 bases from J, the gap between germline ends came to 13 bases. The CDR3 is made up of 14 amino acids. Written as DNA, the CDR3 is TGTGCCAGCAGTCGCCTTGAACGGGCCGGGGAGCTGTTTTTT. It codes for CASSRLERAGELFF.

This clonotype was observed many times. The V gene is TRBV19, the J gene TRBJ2-1; TRBD1 matches at 8 bases. Per germline, CDR1 LNHDA and CDR2 SQIVND (reference sequence). The V and J ends lost 4 bases and 8 bases, in that order; junction bases with no gene match: 10. This CDR3 contains 15 residues. CDR3 in DNA: TGTGCCAGTAGTAGCCGGGACAGGCGGGTTGATGAGCAGTTCTTC. This encodes CASSSRDRRVDEQFF. The full variable domain, rest sourced from reference TRBV19 and TRBJ2-1, is DGGITQSPKYLFRKEGQNVTLSCEQNLNHDAMYWYRQDPGQGLRLIYYSQIVNDFQKGDIAEGYSVSREKKESFPLTVTSAQKNPTAFYLCASSSRDRRVDEQFFGPGTRLTVL.

This clonotype turned up a few times. V is TRBV5-6 and J is TRBJ2-7; a weak D match, TRBD1 (5 bases). The CDR3 loop spans 12 amino acids. Trimming took off 2 bases at V and 6 bases at J, with 9 bases between the two ends. Per germline, CDR1 SGHDT and CDR2 YYEEEE. The CDR3 sequence is CASSFDSVEQYF. The CDR3 DNA reads as TGTGCCAGCAGCTTTGACAGTGTCGAGCAGTACTTC.

The table lists this clonotype with a few counts. This chain joins TRBV12-3 or TRBV12-4 and TRBJ2-4; a weak D match, TRBD1 (6 bases). V lost 5 bases, J lost 6 bases, and 14 bases lay in between. CDR3 length: 14 amino acids. The CDR3 DNA reads TGTGCCAGCAGTCAGACAGGCCGGGGAAACATTCAGTACTTC. Translating gives CASSQTGRGNIQYF.

J is TRBJ1-1 and V is TRBV5-5; D remains ambiguous. Trimming shortened V by 1 base and J by 1 base, and 5 bases separated the two germline ends. This CDR3 contains 13 residues. The V gene's germline CDR1 is SGHKS and CDR2 YYEKEE (reference sequence). The CDR3 DNA reads TGTGCCAGCAGCTTGTATGAGAACACTGAAGCTTTCTTT. The encoded protein is CASSLYENTEAFF.

The chain employs TRBV28 and TRBJ2-3; no definite D call. The germline V gene has CDR1 MDHEN and CDR2 SYDVKM. The V and J ends lost 3 bases and 2 bases respectively, with 21 bases between them. The CDR3 has 18 residues. CDR3 residues: CASSFLTGPPMNTDTQYF. The DNA for the CDR3 is TGTGCCAGCAGTTTCTTAACGGGTCCACCCATGAACACAGATACGCAGTATTTT.

This clonotype was counted ten times or more. The chain joins TRBV5-1 to TRBJ1-2; D unclear. The CDR3 covers 14 residues. The V end lost 2 bases, the J end lost 3 bases, and 11 bases lay between the germline ends. The germline V gene has CDR1 SGHRS and CDR2 YFSETQ. For the CDR3, the DNA is TGCGCCAGCAGCTTTGGAGTTCTCGACTATGGCTACACCTTC. Its protein product is CASSFGVLDYGYTF.

This clonotype was seen at least ten times. The genes are TRBV6-5 and TRBJ2-2; 12 bases line up with TRBD2. CDR3 length: 17 amino acids. In germline, CDR1 is MNHEY, CDR2 SVGAGI. J was trimmed by 8 bases and V by 0 bases; bases with no gene match: 7. CDR3 in DNA: TGTGCCAGCAGTTACTCGTGGACTAGCGGGACCCTTGGGGAGCTGTTTTTT. Its protein is CASSYSWTSGTLGELFF.

This clonotype was counted only a few times. This chain uses TRBV20-1 with TRBJ1-2; D possibly corresponds to TRBD1 (6 bases). The CDR3 runs 11 residues. V shed 1 base and J shed 8 bases, with 8 bases lying between them. Germline V gene lookup returns CDR1 DFQATT and CDR2 SNEGSKA (reference sequence). The CDR3 nucleotides read TGCAGTGCTAGAGGTGGGGGCGGCTACACCTTC. Translation: CSARGGGGYTF.

This clonotype occurred a few times. This chain connects TRBV27 to TRBJ2-1; weak D call: TRBD2 (7 bases). V was cut by 3 bases and J by 0 bases, with 18 bases left in between. This CDR3 contains 18 residues. Germline assignment: CDR1 MNHEY and CDR2 SMNVEV (reference sequence). For the CDR3, the DNA is TGTGCCAGCAGTTTTCTACCGGGGGGCTCAAGCTCCTACAATGAGCAGTTCTTC. The encoded protein is CASSFLPGGSSSYNEQFF.